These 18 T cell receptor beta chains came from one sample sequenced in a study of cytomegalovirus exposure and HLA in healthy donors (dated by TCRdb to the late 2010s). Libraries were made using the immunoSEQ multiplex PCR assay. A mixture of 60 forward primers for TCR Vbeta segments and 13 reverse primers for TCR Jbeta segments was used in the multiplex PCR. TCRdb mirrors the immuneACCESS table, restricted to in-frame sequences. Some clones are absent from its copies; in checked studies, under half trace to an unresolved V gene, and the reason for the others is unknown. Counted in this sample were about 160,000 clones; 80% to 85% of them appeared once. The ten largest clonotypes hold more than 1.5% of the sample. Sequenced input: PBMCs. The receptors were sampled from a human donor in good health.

In DNA, the CDR3 is TGTGCCAGTAGTCCGCGGGACCTAGATACGCAGTATTTT. Protein product: CASSPRDLDTQYF. The chain combines TRBV19 with TRBJ2-3; a possible D gene is TRBD2 (6 bases). The V end lost 5 bases, the J end lost 5 bases, and 11 bases lay between the germline ends. The V gene's germline CDR1 is LNHDA and CDR2 SQIVND (reference sequence). The CDR3 totals 13 residues.

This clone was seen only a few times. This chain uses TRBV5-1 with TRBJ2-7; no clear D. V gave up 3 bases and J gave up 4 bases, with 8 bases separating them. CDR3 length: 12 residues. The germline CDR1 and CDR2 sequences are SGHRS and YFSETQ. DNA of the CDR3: TGCGCCAGCAGCTCGACACATTACGAGCAGTACTTC. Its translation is CASSSTHYEQYF.

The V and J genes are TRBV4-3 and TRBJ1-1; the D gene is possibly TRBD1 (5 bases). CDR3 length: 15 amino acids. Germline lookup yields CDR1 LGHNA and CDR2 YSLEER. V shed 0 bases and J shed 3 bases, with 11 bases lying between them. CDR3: CASSQDLTGYTEAFF. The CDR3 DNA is TGCGCCAGCAGCCAAGATTTAACAGGTTACACTGAAGCTTTCTTT.

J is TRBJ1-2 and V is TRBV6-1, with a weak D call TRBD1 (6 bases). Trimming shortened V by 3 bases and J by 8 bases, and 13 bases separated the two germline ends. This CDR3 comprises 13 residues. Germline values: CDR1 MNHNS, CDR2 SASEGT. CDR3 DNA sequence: TGTGCCAGCAGTGAGACGAAGGGGGTAGGCTACACCTTC. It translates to CASSETKGVGYTF.

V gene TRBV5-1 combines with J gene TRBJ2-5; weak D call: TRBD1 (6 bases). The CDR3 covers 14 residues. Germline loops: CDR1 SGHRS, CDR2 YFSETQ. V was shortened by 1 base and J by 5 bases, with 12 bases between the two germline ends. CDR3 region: CASSLRGSGETQYF. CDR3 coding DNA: TGCGCCAGCAGCTTGAGGGGGTCAGGGGAGACCCAGTACTTC.

The CDR3 loop reads CASKREDRDYGYTF. The CDR3 DNA sequence: TGTGCCAGCAAACGGGAGGACAGGGACTATGGCTACACCTTC. V usage is TRBV5-4 and J usage is TRBJ1-2; 8 nucleotides line up with TRBD1. The CDR3 is 14 residues long. Germline-derived CDR1 and CDR2 are SGHNT and YYREEE (reference sequence). The ends lost 6 bases at V and 3 bases at J; junction bases unmatched: 7. Full variable domain (rest looked up from reference TRBV5-4 and TRBJ1-2): ETGVTQSPTHLIKTRGQQVTLRCSSQSGHNTVSWYQQALGQGPQFIFQYYREEENGRGNFPPRFSGLQFPNYSSELNVNALELDDSALYLCASKREDRDYGYTFGSGTRLTVV.

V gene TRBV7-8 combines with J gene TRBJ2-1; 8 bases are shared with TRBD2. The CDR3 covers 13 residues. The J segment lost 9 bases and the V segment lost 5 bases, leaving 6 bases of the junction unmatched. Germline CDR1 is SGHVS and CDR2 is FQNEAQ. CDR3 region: CASSVGGACEQFF. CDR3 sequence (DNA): TGTGCCAGCAGCGTCGGGGGGGCTTGTGAGCAGTTCTTC.

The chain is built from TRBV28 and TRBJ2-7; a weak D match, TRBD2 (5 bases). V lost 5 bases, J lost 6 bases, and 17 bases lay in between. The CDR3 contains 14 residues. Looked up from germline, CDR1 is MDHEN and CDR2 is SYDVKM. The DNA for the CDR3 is TGTGCCAGCAGTCGGACTTTGGGCCTCGGCGAGCAGTACTTC. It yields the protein CASSRTLGLGEQYF. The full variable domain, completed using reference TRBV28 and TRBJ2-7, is DVKVTQSSRYLVKRTGEKVFLECVQDMDHENMFWYRQDPGLGLRLIYFSYDVKMKEKGDIPEGYSVSREKKERFSLILESASTNQTSMYLCASSRTLGLGEQYFGPGTRLTVT.

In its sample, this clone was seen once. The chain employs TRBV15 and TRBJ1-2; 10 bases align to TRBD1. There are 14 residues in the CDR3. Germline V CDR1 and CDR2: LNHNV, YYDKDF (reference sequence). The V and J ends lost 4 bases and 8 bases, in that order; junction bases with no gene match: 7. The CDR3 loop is CATSISGTGDGYTF. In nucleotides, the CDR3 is TGTGCCACCAGCATTAGTGGGACAGGGGACGGCTACACCTTC. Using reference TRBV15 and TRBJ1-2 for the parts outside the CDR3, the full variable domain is DAMVIQNPRYQVTQFGKPVTLSCSQTLNHNVMYWYQQKSSQAPKLLFHYYDKDFNNEADTPDNFQSRRPNTSFCFLDIRSPGLGDTAMYLCATSISGTGDGYTFGSGTRLTVV.

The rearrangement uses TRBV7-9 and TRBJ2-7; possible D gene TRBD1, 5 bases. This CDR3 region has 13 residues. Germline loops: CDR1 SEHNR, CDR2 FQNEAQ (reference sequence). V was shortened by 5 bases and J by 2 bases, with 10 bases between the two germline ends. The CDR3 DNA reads TGTGCCAGCAGCCCGACAGTAACCTACGAGCAGTACTTC. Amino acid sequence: CASSPTVTYEQYF.

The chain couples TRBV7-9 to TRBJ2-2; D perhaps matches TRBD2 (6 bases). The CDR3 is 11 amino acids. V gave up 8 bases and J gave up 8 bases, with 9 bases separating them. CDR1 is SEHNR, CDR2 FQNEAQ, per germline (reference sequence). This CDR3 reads CASGGDGELFF. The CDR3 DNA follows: TGTGCCAGCGGAGGGGATGGGGAGCTGTTTTTT.

The CDR3 nucleotides read TGTGCCAGCAGCGCGGCCTCACAGGGGGCGAGGCCGGGCACTGAAGCTTTCTTT. It yields the protein CASSAASQGARPGTEAFF. The gene calls are TRBV9 and TRBJ1-1; TRBD1 aligns across 9 bases. Trimming took 3 bases from V and 4 from J; bases not matched to a gene: 16. The CDR3 length is 18 residues. The germline V gene encodes CDR1 SGDLS and CDR2 YYNGEE.

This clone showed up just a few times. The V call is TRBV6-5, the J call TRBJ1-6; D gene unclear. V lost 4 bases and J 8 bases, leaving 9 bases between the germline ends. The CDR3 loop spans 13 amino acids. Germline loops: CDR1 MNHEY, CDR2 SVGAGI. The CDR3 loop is CASSFRLDSPLHF. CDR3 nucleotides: TGTGCCAGCAGTTTCAGACTTGATTCACCCCTCCACTTT.

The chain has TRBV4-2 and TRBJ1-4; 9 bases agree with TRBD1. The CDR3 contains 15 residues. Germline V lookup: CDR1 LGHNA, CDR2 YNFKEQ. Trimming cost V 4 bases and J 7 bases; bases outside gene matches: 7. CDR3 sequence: CASSRRQGEGEKLFF. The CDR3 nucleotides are TGTGCCAGCAGCCGTCGACAGGGGGAGGGTGAAAAACTGTTTTTT.

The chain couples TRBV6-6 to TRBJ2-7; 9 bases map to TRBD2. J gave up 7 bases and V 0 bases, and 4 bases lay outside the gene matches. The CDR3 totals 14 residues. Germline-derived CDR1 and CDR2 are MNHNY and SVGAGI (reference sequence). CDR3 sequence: CASSYSSGGGEQYF. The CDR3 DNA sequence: TGTGCCAGCAGTTACTCTAGCGGGGGTGGGGAGCAGTACTTC.

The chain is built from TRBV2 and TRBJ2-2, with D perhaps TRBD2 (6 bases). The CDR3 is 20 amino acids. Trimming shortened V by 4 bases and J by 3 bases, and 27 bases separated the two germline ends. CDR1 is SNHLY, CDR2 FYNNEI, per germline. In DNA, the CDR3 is TGTGCCAGCAGTGCCGGGGGTATTTTTCGGGATTCTTTCGACACCGGGGAGCTGTTTTTT. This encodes CASSAGGIFRDSFDTGELFF.

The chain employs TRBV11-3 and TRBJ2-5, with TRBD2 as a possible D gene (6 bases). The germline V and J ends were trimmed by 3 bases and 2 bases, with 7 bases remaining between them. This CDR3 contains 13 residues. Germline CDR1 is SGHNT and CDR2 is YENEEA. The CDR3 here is CASSFGGQETQYF. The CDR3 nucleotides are TGTGCCAGCAGCTTCGGAGGGCAAGAGACCCAGTACTTC. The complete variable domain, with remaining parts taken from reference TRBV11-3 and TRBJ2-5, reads EAGVVQSPRYKIIEKKQPVAFWCNPISGHNTLYWYLQNLGQGPELLIRYENEEAVDDSQLPKDRFSAERLKGVDSTLKIQPAELGDSAVYLCASSFGGQETQYFGPGTRLLVL.

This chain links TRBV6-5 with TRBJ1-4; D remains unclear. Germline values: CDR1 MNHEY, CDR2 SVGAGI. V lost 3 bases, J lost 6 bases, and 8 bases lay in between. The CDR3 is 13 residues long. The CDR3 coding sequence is TGTGCCAGCAGTTATCTGCCAGATGAAAAACTGTTTTTT. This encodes CASSYLPDEKLFF.